Presented here are 8 T cell receptor beta chains from one specimen sequenced in a study of shared clonotypes between healthy human individuals. This table comes from immunoSEQ multiplex PCR, and its TCRdb copy is limited to in-frame clones, with some not included. Of around 1.9 million clones detected, about 92% appear once; the ten largest clones hold 1.7%. The naive CD8 population came from CD45RO-negative cells selected for CCR7, without terminally differentiated effector memory CD45RA+ cells. The sequenced sample was naive CD8+ T cells from PBMCs. These receptors originate from a man aged 18 to 35 in good health. Some clones in this sample may be carry-over from other donors' samples.

The sample holds a few counts of this clone. The chain couples TRBV4-1 to TRBJ1-2; D is undetermined. The CDR3 has 12 residues. Per the germline V gene, CDR1 is MGHRA and CDR2 is YSYEKL. Trimming stripped 6 bases from V and 4 bases from J, with 9 bases between. The CDR3 bases are TGCGCCAGCAGTCCGGACGGCTATGGCTACACCTTC. Amino acid sequence: CASSPDGYGYTF.

The rearrangement joins TRBV6-1 to TRBJ2-2; D is perhaps TRBD1 or TRBD2 (6 bases each). Trimming left V 3 bases short and J 3 bases short, with 11 bases between. CDR3 size: 15 residues. Germline CDR1 is MNHNS and CDR2 is SASEGT. CDR3 region: CASSDPGGDTGELFF. Here the CDR3 DNA reads TGTGCCAGCAGTGACCCCGGGGGCGACACCGGGGAGCTGTTTTTT.

This clone was seen more than once but under ten times. The CDR3 coding sequence is TGTGCCAGCAGACAGACAGGGGGTATGTCCGAGCAGTACTTC. Its protein is CASRQTGGMSEQYF. The genes are TRBV6-1 and TRBJ2-7; 9 nucleotides line up with TRBD1. The ends lost 6 bases at V and 6 bases at J; junction bases unmatched: 9. The CDR3 totals 14 residues. The germline gives CDR1 MNHNS, CDR2 SASEGT.

This chain connects TRBV30 to TRBJ1-2; 10 bases are shared with TRBD1. The CDR3 is made up of 15 amino acids. V lost 1 base and J lost 2; bases outside the gene matches: 4. Germline V gene lookup returns CDR1 GTSNPN and CDR2 SVGIG (reference sequence). The chain's CDR3 is CAWSDPGQGNYGYTF. CDR3 sequence (DNA): TGTGCCTGGAGTGATCCGGGACAGGGGAACTATGGCTACACCTTC.

The V gene is TRBV5-1, the J gene TRBJ2-5; D may be TRBD1 (5 bases). The CDR3 consists of 13 residues. The germline gives CDR1 SGHRS, CDR2 YFSETQ. Trimming pared 1 base from V and 4 bases from J, leaving 8 bases between. The DNA for the CDR3 is TGCGCCAGCAGCTTGTGGGGCGGAGAGACCCAGTACTTC. This codes for CASSLWGGETQYF.

This chain uses TRBV4-1 with TRBJ2-5; a possible D gene is TRBD1 (5 bases). V was cut by 1 base and J by 0 bases, with 9 bases left in between. CDR1 and CDR2 (germline): MGHRA, YSYEKL. The CDR3 has 15 residues. CDR3 in amino acids: CASSQGLDNQETQYF. CDR3 nucleotide sequence: TGCGCCAGCAGCCAAGGGTTGGACAACCAAGAGACCCAGTACTTC.

The gene calls are TRBV27 and TRBJ2-6; tentatively, D is TRBD2 (5 bases). The V end was cut by 2 bases, the J end by 1 base, with 6 bases between. The germline V gene has CDR1 MNHEY and CDR2 SMNVEV (reference sequence). The CDR3 loop spans 15 amino acids. CDR3 coding DNA: TGTGCCAGCAGTTTAACGGGGTCTGGGGCCAACGTCCTGACTTTC. Translation: CASSLTGSGANVLTF.

Worth noting for this clone: This sample includes further DNA sequences coding for the same CDR3. The V gene is TRBV27, the J gene TRBJ2-2, with D unresolved. Germline CDR1 reads MNHEY; CDR2 reads SMNVEV (reference sequence). V dropped 5 bases and J dropped 3 bases, with 4 bases sitting between them. The CDR3 consists of 12 residues. The CDR3: CASSTYTGELFF. CDR3 nucleotide sequence: TGTGCCAGCAGTACGTACACCGGGGAGCTGTTTTTT.